These 23 T cell receptor beta chains were all obtained from the same sample, sequenced in a study of human thymus T cells (dated by TCRdb to about 2020). Library method: the immunoSEQ multiplex PCR assay. TCRdb took this table from immuneACCESS and kept in-frame rearrangements with V and J called. Such tables lack part of the clones; where checked against another copy, unresolved V genes explain under half of the gap, and the rest is unexplained. Recorded for this sample are roughly 130,000 clones; about 95% of them occurred a single time. 0.02% to 0.03% of the sample rests with the top ten. The thymus tissue came from surgical resects taken out during corrective cardiac surgery. The sequenced material came from thymus tissue. These receptors were taken from a boy in the first two years of life with a congenital heart defect but otherwise immunologically healthy.

The chain recombines TRBV4-3 with TRBJ2-7, with D possibly matching TRBD2 (7 bases). This CDR3 region has 18 residues. Germline V gene data show CDR1 as LGHNA and CDR2 as YSLEER. V lost 0 bases and J lost 0, with 18 bases in between. CDR3 amino acids: CASSQDLLGGGLSYEQYF. The CDR3 nucleotides are TGCGCCAGCAGCCAAGATTTGCTGGGCGGGGGCCTCTCCTACGAGCAGTACTTC.

This chain joins TRBV20-1 and TRBJ1-1; D remains ambiguous. Germline V gene sequence: CDR1 DFQATT, CDR2 SNEGSKA (reference sequence). This CDR3 is built from 11 residues. Trimming took off 3 bases at V and 5 bases at J, with 7 bases between the two ends. Written as DNA, the CDR3 is TGCAGTGCTAGGGTGGGTACTGAAGCTTTCTTT. As protein: CSARVGTEAFF.

The rearrangement joins TRBV28 to TRBJ1-5, with D possibly being TRBD1 (6 bases). The germline V gene has CDR1 MDHEN and CDR2 SYDVKM. Trimming cost V 2 bases and J 6 bases, with 20 bases left between them. The CDR3 sequence is 17 residues long. The CDR3 region has the DNA TGTGCCAGCAGTTTACGCGAGAGGGGGGCGGAGGCTCAGCCCCAGCATTTT. The encoded protein is CASSLRERGAEAQPQHF.

The V and J genes are TRBV30 and TRBJ2-5; 13 bases align to TRBD2. Germline CDR1 GTSNPN, CDR2 SVGIG (reference sequence). V lost 5 bases to trimming and J lost 5 bases; unmatched junction nucleotides: 23. The CDR3 has 20 residues. The CDR3 DNA is TGTGCCTGGGCGAAGGGGGGCACCAGACTAGCGGGGGGCCAGGATGAGACCCAGTACTTC. Translating it yields CAWAKGGTRLAGGQDETQYF. Based on the CDR3 plus reference TRBV30 and TRBJ2-5, the full variable domain is SQTIHQWPATLVQPVGSPLSLECTVEGTSNPNLYWYRQAAGRGLQLLFYSVGIGQISSEVPQNLSASRPQDRQFILSSKKLLLSDSGFYLCAWAKGGTRLAGGQDETQYFGPGTRLLVL.

The rearrangement uses TRBV4-3 and TRBJ2-2; 9 bases align to TRBD1. The CDR3 spans 14 residues. With 8 bases clipped from V and 5 bases from J, the junction kept 6 bases outside the gene matches. Germline assignment: CDR1 LGHNA and CDR2 YSLEER. For the CDR3, the DNA is TGCGCCAGCCAACAGGGGGCGCGAACCGGGGAGCTGTTTTTT. This codes for CASQQGARTGELFF.

The gene calls are TRBV28 and TRBJ2-5; TRBD1 is a possible D gene (6 bases). The CDR3 runs to 13 residues. V was clipped by 4 bases and J by 1 base, with 7 bases between them. Germline CDR1 reads MDHEN; CDR2 reads SYDVKM. This chain's CDR3 is CASSWDTQETQYF. CDR3 coding DNA: TGTGCCAGCAGTTGGGACACCCAAGAGACCCAGTACTTC.

The chain employs TRBV7-2 and TRBJ1-5; 12 bases map to TRBD1. In germline, CDR1 is SGHTA, CDR2 FQGNSA. The CDR3 covers 18 residues. J was trimmed by 2 bases and V by 1 base; bases with no gene match: 6. The CDR3 is CASSLGGDRGLRNQPQHF. In DNA, the CDR3 is TGTGCCAGCAGCTTAGGAGGGGACAGGGGGCTTCGCAATCAGCCCCAGCATTTT.

This chain uses TRBV4-2 with TRBJ2-1, with 12 bases aligning to TRBD2. V trimming: 0 bases; J trimming: 3 bases; junction bases outside the gene matches: 9. The CDR3 totals 19 residues. Germline V lookup: CDR1 LGHNA, CDR2 YNFKEQ. The CDR3 loop is CASSQDAASGGALYNEQFF. The CDR3 nucleotides read TGTGCCAGCAGCCAAGATGCGGCTAGCGGGGGGGCCCTCTACAATGAGCAGTTCTTC.

The sample holds one count of this clone. This chain connects TRBV14 to TRBJ1-6; maybe TRBD1 (5 bases). The CDR3 sequence is 13 residues long. Germline V lookup: CDR1 SGHDN, CDR2 FVKESK. Trimming removed 1 base at V and 9 bases at J, with 7 bases between. Here the CDR3 reads CASSQVRGSPLHF. CDR3 sequence (DNA): TGTGCCAGCAGCCAAGTTAGGGGTTCACCCCTCCACTTT. Using reference TRBV14 and TRBJ1-6 for the parts outside the CDR3, the full variable domain is EAGVTQFPSHSVIEKGQTVTLRCDPISGHDNLYWYRRVMGKEIKFLLHFVKESKQDESGMPNNRFLAERTGGTYSTLKVQPAELEDSGVYFCASSQVRGSPLHFGNGTRLTVT.

A single count supports this clone. This chain connects TRBV30 to TRBJ1-2; perhaps TRBD1 as D (6 bases). The V gene's germline CDR1 is GTSNPN and CDR2 SVGIG (reference sequence). The CDR3 length is 13 residues. V lost 2 bases and J 6 bases, leaving 13 bases between the germline ends. The CDR3 DNA sequence: TGTGCCTGGAGTATCGCGGGGGGCCATGGCTACACCTTC. Its protein product is CAWSIAGGHGYTF.

The chain is built from TRBV11-2 and TRBJ2-1; 8 bases align to TRBD2. Germline loops: CDR1 SGHAT, CDR2 FQNNGV. Unmatched junction bases numbered 11, after V lost 5 bases and J lost 2 bases. CDR3 length equals 17 residues. CDR3 sequence: CASSQVTSATTYNEQFF. CDR3 nucleotide sequence: TGTGCCAGCAGCCAGGTGACTAGCGCCACCACCTACAATGAGCAGTTCTTC.

The chain uses TRBV28 and TRBJ1-2; D gene unclear. CDR1 is MDHEN, CDR2 SYDVKM, per germline. The V end was cut by 3 bases, the J end by 8 bases, with 13 bases between. The CDR3 has 13 residues. CDR3 DNA: TGTGCCAGCAGTTTCGGAGTGCCGCCCGGCTACACCTTC. Protein sequence: CASSFGVPPGYTF.

The J gene is TRBJ1-1, the V gene TRBV4-3; 9 bases align to TRBD1. The CDR3 is 16 amino acids. The V segment lost 4 bases and the J segment 1 base; nucleotides outside the gene matches: 7. Germline-derived CDR1 and CDR2 are LGHNA and YSLEER. CDR3 nucleotide sequence: TGCGCCAGCAGCCCTGGACAGGGGAGGGGGAACACTGAAGCTTTCTTT. It codes for CASSPGQGRGNTEAFF.

The chain employs TRBV19 and TRBJ1-2; D is unclear. This CDR3 spans 13 amino acids. V lost 3 bases and J 7 bases, leaving 12 bases between the germline ends. Germline V gene data show CDR1 as LNHDA and CDR2 as SQIVND (reference sequence). DNA of the CDR3: TGTGCCAGTAGTATCCCCGGGGAGGTTGGCTACACCTTC. Translation gives CASSIPGEVGYTF.

The rearrangement uses TRBV6-6 and TRBJ1-2; D unclear. The CDR3 consists of 13 residues. The V gene lost 10 bases and the J gene lost 3 bases, with 15 bases spanning the gap. In germline, CDR1 is MNHNY, CDR2 SVGAGI (reference sequence). The CDR3 nucleotides are TGTGCCATCTCCTCACTACCAGACTATGGCTACACCTTC. It is translated as CAISSLPDYGYTF.

CDR3: CASSLPGETQYF. The CDR3 DNA follows: TGTGCCAGCAGCCTACCAGGGGAGACCCAGTACTTC. The chain combines TRBV28 with TRBJ2-5; tentatively, D is TRBD1 (5 bases). The CDR3 totals 12 residues. V was clipped by 6 bases and J by 5 bases, with 10 bases between them. The germline V gene has CDR1 MDHEN and CDR2 SYDVKM.

V gene TRBV10-3 combines with J gene TRBJ2-7, with 8 positions matching TRBD1. CDR3 length: 16 amino acids. CDR1 and CDR2 from the germline V gene are ENHRY and SYGVKD. The V and J ends lost 3 bases and 7 bases, in that order; junction bases with no gene match: 14. CDR3 loop: CAISDIRGQGALEQYF. Here the CDR3 DNA reads TGTGCCATCAGTGATATTAGGGGGCAGGGGGCGCTTGAGCAGTACTTC.

The V gene is TRBV5-8, the J gene TRBJ1-4; D perhaps matches TRBD1 (5 bases). Germline V gene sequence: CDR1 SGHTS, CDR2 YDEGEE. This CDR3 is 17 amino acids long. Trimming removed 0 bases from V and 3 bases from J, with 15 bases in between. CDR3 sequence reads: CASSLGPWTPANEKLFF. CDR3 nucleotide sequence: TGTGCCAGCAGCTTGGGACCCTGGACACCCGCTAATGAAAAACTGTTTTTT.

CDR3 residues: CASSCPGTGRGNYGYTF. The CDR3 DNA reads as TGTGCCAGCAGCTGCCCCGGGACAGGGAGGGGCAACTATGGCTACACCTTC. The chain is built from TRBV7-2 and TRBJ1-2; 9 bases agree with TRBD1. V dropped 4 bases and J dropped 2; count of bases not matched to a gene: 11. This CDR3 region has 17 residues. Germline V lookup: CDR1 SGHTA, CDR2 FQGNSA.

The chain couples TRBV5-1 to TRBJ2-3, with D unresolved. The ends were cut back, 0 bases at V and 5 bases at J, with 4 bases in the middle. Germline V lookup: CDR1 SGHRS, CDR2 YFSETQ. The CDR3 runs 12 residues. Here the CDR3 reads CASSLAKDTQYF. DNA for the CDR3: TGCGCCAGCAGCTTGGCCAAAGATACGCAGTATTTT.

The genes are TRBV14 and TRBJ1-1; 8 bases align to TRBD1. This CDR3 has 17 amino acids. Germline CDR1 SGHDN, CDR2 FVKESK. The V gene end was trimmed by 1 base and the J gene end by 4 bases; junction bases not matched to a gene: 11. The CDR3 loop reads CASSQGQGIEWGTEAFF. The CDR3 DNA sequence: TGTGCCAGCAGCCAAGGACAGGGGATTGAGTGGGGCACTGAAGCTTTCTTT.

V is TRBV28 and J is TRBJ1-6, with unresolved D. CDR1 and CDR2 from the germline V gene are MDHEN and SYDVKM. This CDR3 comprises 16 residues. V was shortened by 2 bases and J by 0 bases, with 8 bases between the two germline ends. The CDR3 nucleotides read TGTGCCAGCAGTTTAAGTCAGAGCTCCTATAATTCACCCCTCCACTTT. Encoded protein: CASSLSQSSYNSPLHF.

The V call is TRBV6-6, the J call TRBJ1-5; D remains ambiguous. Germline loops: CDR1 MNHNY, CDR2 SVGAGI (reference sequence). The CDR3 has 14 residues. Trimming took 3 bases from V and 5 from J, leaving 11 bases between them. The CDR3 DNA sequence: TGTGCCAGCAGTTATAGTCAGGAAGATCAGCCCCAGCATTTT. This translates into CASSYSQEDQPQHF.